The rows below give T cell receptor beta chains drawn from one sample of a study of blood T cell repertoires in COVID-19. The assay was immunoSEQ multiplex PCR, and TCRdb's table has in-frame clones only and misses some. Among about 250,000 clones listed, roughly 85% were seen once. Material for sequencing was PBMCs or T cells enriched from blood (not recorded which). The receptors were sampled from a woman aged 45-59 years with acute COVID-19. The CDR3 runs from the conserved cysteine through the conserved F or W. Fields, in order: D gene, V gene, J gene, clone size, CDR3 protein, CDR3 DNA. The D gene is left open where the match is weak. Expanded clones get a size class; other rows say once, few or many, or leave the size out.

D: TRBD2; V: TRBV4-1; J: TRBJ2-5; size: NA; CDR3: CASSLSRGGETQYF; DNA: TGCGCCAGCAGCCTATCCCGGGGGGGCGAGACCCAGTACTTC
D: NA; V: TRBV5-1; J: TRBJ2-3; size: NA; CDR3: CASSAVLADTQYF; DNA: TGCGCCAGCAGCGCCGTACTAGCCGATACGCAGTATTTT
D: TRBD1; V: TRBV28; J: TRBJ1-3; size: NA; CDR3: CASGTGGLSGNTIYF; DNA: TGTGCCAGTGGGACAGGGGGCCTCTCTGGAAACACCATATATTTT
D: NA; V: TRBV3-1/TRBV3-2; J: TRBJ1-2; size: NA; CDR3: CASSQGTALGYTF; DNA: TGTGCCAGCAGCCAAGGGACAGCCTTGGGCTACACCTTC
D: NA; V: TRBV29-1; J: TRBJ2-1; size: NA; CDR3: CSVELGAVNEQFF; DNA: TGCAGCGTTGAACTGGGGGCGGTGAATGAGCAGTTCTTC
D: NA; V: TRBV5-4; J: TRBJ1-1; size: NA; CDR3: CASSRHENTEAFF; DNA: TGTGCCAGCAGTCGACACGAGAACACTGAAGCTTTCTTT
D: NA; V: TRBV5-6; J: TRBJ2-5; size: NA; CDR3: CASSLDGLQETQYF; DNA: TGTGCCAGCAGCTTGGACGGTCTACAAGAGACCCAGTACTTC
D: NA; V: TRBV29-1; J: TRBJ1-4; size: NA; CDR3: CSVGNEKLFF; DNA: TGCAGCGTCGGTAATGAAAAACTGTTTTTT
D: TRBD1; V: TRBV18; J: TRBJ1-5; size: NA; CDR3: CASSPRQGGWPQHF; DNA: TGTGCCAGCTCACCCCGACAGGGGGGATGGCCCCAGCATTTT
D: NA; V: TRBV6-5; J: TRBJ2-6; size: NA; CDR3: CASSSVSGANVLTF; DNA: TGTGCCAGCAGCTCCGTTTCTGGGGCCAACGTCCTGACTTTC
D: TRBD2; V: TRBV6-5; J: TRBJ2-7; size: NA; CDR3: CASTDNGGTYEQYF; DNA: TGTGCCAGCACCGACAACGGGGGGACCTACGAGCAGTACTTC
D: TRBD1; V: TRBV9; J: TRBJ1-3; size: NA; CDR3: CASSVGGTVDNENTIYF; DNA: TGTGCCAGCAGCGTAGGGGGGACAGTTGATAATGAAAACACCATATATTTT
D: NA; V: TRBV30; J: TRBJ1-6; size: NA; CDR3: CAWSLDTARPLHF; DNA: TGTGCCTGGAGTCTGGACACGGCAAGGCCCCTCCACTTT
D: TRBD1; V: TRBV19; J: TRBJ1-1; size: NA; CDR3: CASRDRGRGTEAFF; DNA: TGTGCCAGCCGGGACAGGGGGCGTGGCACTGAAGCTTTCTTT
D: NA; V: TRBV7-2; J: TRBJ2-3; size: once; CDR3: CASSFGQRTDTQYF; DNA: TGTGCCAGCAGCTTTGGCCAGCGGACAGATACGCAGTATTTT
D: NA; V: TRBV4-2; J: TRBJ1-2; size: NA; CDR3: CASRNREGENGYTF; DNA: TGTGCCAGCAGAAACCGGGAAGGTGAGAATGGCTACACCTTC
D: NA; V: TRBV6-5; J: TRBJ2-2; size: once; CDR3: CASSLGQHGELFF; DNA: TGTGCCAGCAGCCTAGGCCAGCACGGGGAGCTGTTTTTT
D: NA; V: TRBV10-3; J: TRBJ2-1; size: NA; CDR3: CAITEDTYNEQFF; DNA: TGTGCCATCACCGAGGACACCTACAATGAGCAGTTCTTC
D: TRBD1; V: TRBV10-3; J: TRBJ1-2; size: NA; CDR3: CAISADRANYGYTF; DNA: TGTGCCATCAGTGCCGACAGGGCTAACTATGGCTACACCTTC